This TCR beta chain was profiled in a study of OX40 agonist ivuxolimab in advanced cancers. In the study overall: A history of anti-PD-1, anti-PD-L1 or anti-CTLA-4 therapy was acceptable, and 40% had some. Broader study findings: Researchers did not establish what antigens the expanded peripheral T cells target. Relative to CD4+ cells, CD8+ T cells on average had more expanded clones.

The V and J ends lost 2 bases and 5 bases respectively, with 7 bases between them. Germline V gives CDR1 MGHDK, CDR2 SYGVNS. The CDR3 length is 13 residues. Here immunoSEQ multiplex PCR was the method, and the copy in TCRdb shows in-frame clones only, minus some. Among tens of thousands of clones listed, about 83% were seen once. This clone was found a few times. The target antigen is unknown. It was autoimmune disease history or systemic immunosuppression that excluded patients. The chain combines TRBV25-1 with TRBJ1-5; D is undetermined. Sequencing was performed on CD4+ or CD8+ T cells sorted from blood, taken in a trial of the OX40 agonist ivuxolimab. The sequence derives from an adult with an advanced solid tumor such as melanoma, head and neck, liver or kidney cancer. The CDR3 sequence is CASSEKAHQPQHF. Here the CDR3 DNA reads TGTGCCAGCAGTGAAAAGGCCCATCAGCCCCAGCATTTT.